This TCR beta chain derives from a study of shared clonotypes between healthy human individuals. The CDR3 loop spans 15 amino acids. CDR1 and CDR2 (germline): LGHNA, YSLEER. With 1 base removed from V and 2 bases from J, the gap between germline ends came to 10 bases. As to this clone: Its antigen is as yet unknown.

Findings and caveats of the study: Memory subsets generally showed smaller estimated richness than naive subsets did.

Measured with immunoSEQ multiplex PCR; TCRdb has only the in-frame clones, and not every one. The data show approximately 710,000 clones, 90% seen once. This clonotype originated in a man aged 18-30 years in good health. Some clones in this sample may be carry-over from other donors' samples. Input material: memory CD8+ T cells from PBMCs. The subset denotes: CD45RO+ cells pooled with CCR7-negative TemRA cells. The chain joins TRBV4-3 to TRBJ2-3; D is possibly TRBD1 (6 bases). CDR3 sequence: CASSQGGGATDTQYF. CDR3 coding DNA: TGCGCCAGCAGCCAAGGTGGGGGCGCCACAGATACGCAGTATTTT.